Listed below are T cell receptor beta chains from one sample, sequenced in a study of beta chain features in type 1 diabetes. Profiled with immunoSEQ multiplex PCR; TCRdb holds only in-frame clones, not every one. There are hundreds of thousands of clones in the sample; over 10% occur only once, and roughly 0.046% lies in the top ten. The sequenced material came from naive CD4+ T cells from blood. The receptors shown here come from a woman aged 18-29 years in good health. The CDR3 runs from the conserved cysteine through the conserved F or W. Each record gives: V gene, clone size, D gene, J gene, CDR3 DNA, CDR3 protein. D genes are given only for firm matches. Only part of the rows carry a size: once, few, many, or a class if the clone is expanded.

V: TRBV4-3
size: few
D: .
J: TRBJ2-2
DNA: TGCGCCAGCAGCCTACGACAGGACACCGGGGAGCTGTTTTTT
CDR3: CASSLRQDTGELFF

V: TRBV5-4
size: .
D: .
J: TRBJ1-1
DNA: TGTGCCAGCAGCTCGCCGGACAGAGAAGCTTTCTTT
CDR3: CASSSPDREAFF

V: TRBV7-9
size: many
D: TRBD2
J: TRBJ2-1
DNA: TGTGCCAGCAGCTTATTGACTAGCGGGAGCGATGAGCAGTTCTTC
CDR3: CASSLLTSGSDEQFF

V: TRBV29-1
size: few
D: .
J: TRBJ2-3
DNA: TGCAGCTTCGCATTGACACTTAGCACAGATACGCAGTATTTT
CDR3: CSFALTLSTDTQYF

V: TRBV29-1
size: few
D: .
J: TRBJ1-1
DNA: TGCAGCGTTGGGGCCCCTGGGAGTACTGAAGCTTTCTTT
CDR3: CSVGAPGSTEAFF

V: TRBV29-1
size: few
D: TRBD1
J: TRBJ2-5
DNA: TGCAGCGTGCGGCGGGACAGGGAAGAGACCCAGTACTTC
CDR3: CSVRRDREETQYF

V: TRBV27
size: .
D: .
J: TRBJ1-5
DNA: TGTGCCAGCGGGCGGAACAATCAGCCCCAGCATTTT
CDR3: CASGRNNQPQHF

V: TRBV9
size: few
D: .
J: TRBJ2-1
DNA: TGTGCCAGCAGCGTAGAGGCCAGGAGGACAGTTGAGCAGTTCTTC
CDR3: CASSVEARRTVEQFF

V: TRBV14
size: .
D: TRBD2
J: TRBJ2-4
DNA: TGTGCCAGCAGCCAGCTGCGGGGGGCGAACATTCAGTACTTC
CDR3: CASSQLRGANIQYF

V: TRBV14
size: .
D: .
J: TRBJ2-1
DNA: TGTGCCAGCAGCCGTCAACCTACTCGGACGCGTGAGCAGTTCTTC
CDR3: CASSRQPTRTREQFF

V: TRBV7-9
size: .
D: TRBD1
J: TRBJ2-7
DNA: TGTGCCAGCAGCCTTACAGGGGACTACGAGCAGTACTTC
CDR3: CASSLTGDYEQYF

V: TRBV2
size: .
D: .
J: TRBJ2-7
DNA: TGTGCCAGCAGTACAGGTCTCTGGCAGTACTTC
CDR3: CASSTGLWQYF

V: TRBV7-2
size: .
D: .
J: TRBJ2-7
DNA: TGTGCCAGCAGCCTTGGTCTAGCCAGCAGTCCCTTCTACGAGCAGTACTTC
CDR3: CASSLGLASSPFYEQYF

V: TRBV19
size: few
D: .
J: TRBJ2-4
DNA: TGTGCCAGTAGTATAGGGACAGGAGGGAAAAACATTCAGTACTTC
CDR3: CASSIGTGGKNIQYF

V: TRBV29-1
size: .
D: .
J: TRBJ2-3
DNA: TGCAGCGTTGAAGATCCACCCGATACGCAGTATTTT
CDR3: CSVEDPPDTQYF

V: TRBV7-9
size: few
D: TRBD2
J: TRBJ2-5
DNA: TGTGCCAGCAGCCAGGGACTAGCGGGGGAGACCCAGTACTTC
CDR3: CASSQGLAGETQYF

V: TRBV27
size: .
D: .
J: TRBJ1-2
DNA: TGTGCCAGCAGAAGAACCGGGACTAACTATGGCTACACCTTC
CDR3: CASRRTGTNYGYTF

V: TRBV13
size: .
D: .
J: TRBJ2-1
DNA: TGTGCCAGCAGCCCAGGAGGGGGGTCCTACAATGAGCAGTTCTTC
CDR3: CASSPGGGSYNEQFF

V: TRBV28
size: few
D: .
J: TRBJ1-5
DNA: TGTGCCAGCAAGACACCGTTGGGCAAGGATCGTGGGGGCAATCAGCCCCAGCATTTT
CDR3: CASKTPLGKDRGGNQPQHF

V: TRBV4-1
size: few
D: .
J: TRBJ2-1
DNA: TGCGCCAGCAGCCAAGACCGCCTAGCGCGCTCCTACAATGAGCAGTTCTTC
CDR3: CASSQDRLARSYNEQFF

V: TRBV5-6
size: .
D: .
J: TRBJ2-1
DNA: TGTGCCAGCAGCCAGGGGAATGAGCAGTTCTTC
CDR3: CASSQGNEQFF

V: TRBV11-2
size: few
D: .
J: TRBJ2-1
DNA: TGTGCCAGCAGCCGCGGGACTCCGGCGTACAATGAGCAGTTCTTC
CDR3: CASSRGTPAYNEQFF

V: TRBV10-3
size: few
D: .
J: TRBJ2-3
DNA: TGTGCCATCAGTGATCGGGTAGATACGCAGTATTTT
CDR3: CAISDRVDTQYF

V: TRBV7-2
size: .
D: .
J: TRBJ1-5
DNA: TGTGCCAGCAGCTTAAGTTACCAGGGAGATCCAGCCCAGCATTTT
CDR3: CASSLSYQGDPAQHF

V: TRBV19
size: few
D: .
J: TRBJ2-1
DNA: TGTGCCACCGGATCTCAAAGGGATGGGTCTTACAATGAGCAGTTCTTC
CDR3: CATGSQRDGSYNEQFF

V: TRBV25-1
size: .
D: TRBD1
J: TRBJ2-5
DNA: TGTGCCAGCAGTGAATTCGACAGGGCAGAGACCCAGTACTTC
CDR3: CASSEFDRAETQYF

V: TRBV7-9
size: .
D: .
J: TRBJ2-5
DNA: TGTGCCAGCAGCTTATTTACAGACCCGACTAGAGAGACCCAGTACTTC
CDR3: CASSLFTDPTRETQYF

V: TRBV20-1
size: .
D: .
J: TRBJ1-2
DNA: TGCAGTGCTAGGACGGGCTATGGCTACACCTTC
CDR3: CSARTGYGYTF

V: TRBV28
size: few
D: .
J: TRBJ1-1
DNA: TGTGCCAGCAGCCCCGTCGGGGGTGGAGTGAACACTGAAGCTTTCTTT
CDR3: CASSPVGGGVNTEAFF

V: TRBV4-2
size: .
D: .
J: TRBJ2-5
DNA: TGTGCCAGCAGCCTGGGTACAGCTGGGGGAGAGACCCAGTACTTC
CDR3: CASSLGTAGGETQYF

V: TRBV9
size: few
D: TRBD2
J: TRBJ2-1
DNA: TGTGCCAGCAGCGTAGTAGCGGGAGGGCCTAATGAGCAGTTCTTC
CDR3: CASSVVAGGPNEQFF

V: TRBV15
size: .
D: TRBD1
J: TRBJ1-1
DNA: TGTGCCACCAGCCTATCTCACAGGGGTGAAGCTTTCTTT
CDR3: CATSLSHRGEAFF

V: TRBV4-1
size: few
D: .
J: TRBJ1-6
DNA: TGCGCCAGCAGCCATTGGGGGCAGGGTGGTTTTGGTTCACCCCTCCACTTT
CDR3: CASSHWGQGGFGSPLHF

V: TRBV2
size: .
D: .
J: TRBJ2-5
DNA: TGTGCCAGCAAAGGCTTCCAAGAGACCCAGTACTTC
CDR3: CASKGFQETQYF

V: TRBV6-5
size: .
D: .
J: TRBJ1-1
DNA: TGTGCCAGCAGCCCCGGGTCCACAAAGGCTTTCTTT
CDR3: CASSPGSTKAFF

V: TRBV29-1
size: .
D: .
J: TRBJ1-1
DNA: TGCAGCGTTGGTTCGGGGTCGGGCGAAGCTTTCTTT
CDR3: CSVGSGSGEAFF

V: TRBV15
size: few
D: .
J: TRBJ2-5
DNA: TGTGCCACCAGGGCTAGCAAGGGGTCCGAGACCCAGTACTTC
CDR3: CATRASKGSETQYF

V: TRBV7-3
size: .
D: .
J: TRBJ2-3
DNA: TGTGCCAGCAGCGCCCAGTTCACAGATACGCAGTATTTT
CDR3: CASSAQFTDTQYF

V: TRBV9
size: few
D: .
J: TRBJ2-3
DNA: TGTGCCAGCAGCGTCGGAACGGGTGGGGCAGATACGCAGTATTTT
CDR3: CASSVGTGGADTQYF

V: TRBV7-3
size: .
D: .
J: TRBJ2-7
DNA: TGTGCCAGCAGCTTATTATCGGGGTCTTCCTACGAGCAGTACTTC
CDR3: CASSLLSGSSYEQYF

V: TRBV5-1
size: .
D: .
J: TRBJ1-1
DNA: TGCGCCAGCAGCTTCGGGCAGCCGAACACTGAAGCTTTCTTT
CDR3: CASSFGQPNTEAFF

V: TRBV7-3
size: .
D: .
J: TRBJ1-1
DNA: TGTGCCAGCAGCTCGAGTTTGAACACTGAAGCTTTCTTT
CDR3: CASSSSLNTEAFF

V: TRBV18
size: .
D: .
J: TRBJ1-1
DNA: TGTGCCAGCTCACCAGACAGAGTGAACACTGAAGCTTTCTTT
CDR3: CASSPDRVNTEAFF

V: TRBV6-1
size: .
D: TRBD2
J: TRBJ2-3
DNA: TGTGCCAGCTGGCGGGAGTACGCAGATACGCAGTATTTT
CDR3: CASWREYADTQYF

V: TRBV7-9
size: few
D: TRBD1
J: TRBJ2-4
DNA: TGTGCCAGCAGCTTCGGCCGGACAGGGGTCTACTTC
CDR3: CASSFGRTGVYF

V: TRBV25-1
size: .
D: TRBD1
J: TRBJ1-2
DNA: TGTGCCAGCAGGACAGGGGGTATGAGCTACACCTTC
CDR3: CASRTGGMSYTF

V: TRBV5-1
size: .
D: .
J: TRBJ2-1
DNA: TGCGCCAGCAGCTTTGGCACTAACAATGAGCAGTTCTTC
CDR3: CASSFGTNNEQFF

V: TRBV15
size: few
D: .
J: TRBJ2-4
DNA: TGTGCCACCAGCAGATCTTGGACGGAAAATCAGTACTTC
CDR3: CATSRSWTENQYF

V: TRBV14
size: .
D: .
J: TRBJ1-2
DNA: TGTGCCAGCAGCCAAGATCCGGGCAGAGTCATGGTTGGCTACACCTTC
CDR3: CASSQDPGRVMVGYTF

V: TRBV18
size: few
D: TRBD2
J: TRBJ2-7
DNA: TGTGCCAGCTCGATGATCCTAGCGGGAGAAGGCGAGCAGTACTTC
CDR3: CASSMILAGEGEQYF

V: TRBV14
size: few
D: TRBD2
J: TRBJ2-2
DNA: TGTGCCAGCAGCCAAGACCAGAGTCTAGCGGGCACCGGGGAGCTGTTTTTT
CDR3: CASSQDQSLAGTGELFF

V: TRBV7-3
size: few
D: .
J: TRBJ2-1
DNA: TGTGCCAGCAGCTTGAAGCGCTCCTACAATGAGCAGTTCTTC
CDR3: CASSLKRSYNEQFF

V: TRBV4-2
size: few
D: .
J: TRBJ1-3
DNA: TGTGCCAGCAGCCAGACAGGAGGAAACACCATATATTTT
CDR3: CASSQTGGNTIYF

V: TRBV29-1
size: .
D: TRBD1
J: TRBJ1-6
DNA: TGCACCTTAAAGGACAGGGTTTTTAATGCACCCCTCCACTTT
CDR3: CTLKDRVFNAPLHF

V: TRBV9
size: .
D: .
J: TRBJ1-2
DNA: TGTGCCAGCAGCGCAGCGGTGGACAGACTCCCCTTTAGCTTC
CDR3: CASSAAVDRLPFSF

V: TRBV11-3
size: few
D: TRBD2
J: TRBJ2-7
DNA: TGTGCCAGCAGCCCCGACCTGACTAGCGGGAGCGTCTACGAGCAGTACTTC
CDR3: CASSPDLTSGSVYEQYF

V: TRBV28
size: .
D: .
J: TRBJ1-2
DNA: TGTGCCAGCCTTTCTCGGGTAGGCTATGGCTACACCTTC
CDR3: CASLSRVGYGYTF